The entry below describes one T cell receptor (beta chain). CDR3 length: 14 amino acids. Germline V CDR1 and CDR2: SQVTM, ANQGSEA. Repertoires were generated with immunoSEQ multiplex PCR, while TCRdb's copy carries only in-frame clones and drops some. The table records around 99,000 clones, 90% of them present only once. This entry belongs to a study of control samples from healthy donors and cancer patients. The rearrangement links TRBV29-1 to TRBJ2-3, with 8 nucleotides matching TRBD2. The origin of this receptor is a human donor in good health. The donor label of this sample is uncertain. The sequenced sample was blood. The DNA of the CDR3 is TGCAGTGCAAACGGGGGGGCGGTAACAGATACGCAGTATTTT. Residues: CSANGGAVTDTQYF.